Below are 31 T cell receptor beta chains sequenced from a single sample in a study of blood T cell repertoires in COVID-19. Assay: immunoSEQ multiplex PCR; the TCRdb copy retains only in-frame clones and omits some. The sample holds approximately 300,000 clones, approximately 87% seen once. Sequences were obtained from PBMCs or T cells enriched from blood (not recorded which). These TCRs come from a woman aged 30 to 39 who had recovered from COVID-19.

The chain recombines TRBV7-9 with TRBJ1-1; D not certain. The CDR3 contains 11 residues. CDR1 and CDR2 (germline): SEHNR, FQNEAQ (reference sequence). Between the trimmed V and J ends, which lost 10 bases and 6 bases, there was a span of 12 bases. DNA for the CDR3: TGTGCCACCGGGAGAGGACCTGAAGCTTTCTTT. This codes for CATGRGPEAFF.

The chain links TRBV4-3 to TRBJ2-7, with TRBD1 matching over 8 bases. Per the germline V gene, CDR1 is LGHNA and CDR2 is YSLEER. V gave up 1 base and J gave up 3 bases; unmatched junction bases: 8. The CDR3 has 16 amino acids. CDR3 amino acids: CASSQGLPQGVYEQYF. The CDR3, as DNA: TGCGCCAGCAGCCAAGGATTACCACAGGGGGTCTACGAGCAGTACTTC.

About this clone: The sample contains more than one DNA sequence encoding this CDR3. This chain uses TRBV6-5 with TRBJ1-2; D possibly corresponds to TRBD1 (5 bases). Per the germline V gene, CDR1 is MNHEY and CDR2 is SVGAGI. Trimming left V 5 bases short and J 2 bases short, with 9 bases between. The CDR3 extends over 13 amino acids. The DNA for the CDR3 is TGTGCCAGCAGTAGGACAAGCAACTATGGCTACACCTTC. This sequence encodes CASSRTSNYGYTF.

This clone was seen a single time. The V call is TRBV7-2, the J call TRBJ1-1; D might be TRBD1 (6 bases). The CDR3 loop spans 13 amino acids. The germline V gene has CDR1 SGHTA and CDR2 FQGNSA. Between the trimmed V and J ends, which lost 4 bases and 11 bases, there was a span of 17 bases. The CDR3: CASSSQGVGEAFF. The CDR3 nucleotides are TGTGCCAGCAGCTCACAGGGCGTTGGTGAGGCTTTCTTT.

This clone was recorded a few times. V usage is TRBV5-4 and J usage is TRBJ2-5; 9 nucleotides line up with TRBD1. CDR3 size: 15 residues. Looked up from germline, CDR1 is SGHNT and CDR2 is YYREEE (reference sequence). V was clipped by 6 bases and J by 1 base; unmatched bases: 7. The CDR3 DNA follows: TGTGCCAGCAATCAGGGACAGGGCCTCCAAGAGACCCAGTACTTC. The encoded protein is CASNQGQGLQETQYF.

This clone was seen a single time. The gene calls are TRBV20-1 and TRBJ1-1; D may be TRBD1 (6 bases). With 4 bases removed from V and 3 bases from J, the gap between germline ends came to 6 bases. Germline assignment: CDR1 DFQATT and CDR2 SNEGSKA (reference sequence). The CDR3 loop spans 11 amino acids. This chain's CDR3 is CSATGDTEAFF. CDR3 in DNA: TGCAGTGCTACAGGGGACACTGAAGCTTTCTTT.

This chain joins TRBV19 and TRBJ2-3; D gene unclear. The CDR3 length is 12 residues. Germline assignment: CDR1 LNHDA and CDR2 SQIVND (reference sequence). With 5 bases removed from V and 3 bases from J, the gap between germline ends came to 6 bases. The CDR3 bases are TGTGCCAGTAGTTACTTGACAGATACGCAGTATTTT. Amino acid sequence: CASSYLTDTQYF. The full variable domain, its missing parts supplied by reference TRBV19 and TRBJ2-3, is DGGITQSPKYLFRKEGQNVTLSCEQNLNHDAMYWYRQDPGQGLRLIYYSQIVNDFQKGDIAEGYSVSREKKESFPLTVTSAQKNPTAFYLCASSYLTDTQYFGPGTRLTVL.

The genes are TRBV5-1 and TRBJ2-7, with 9 bases fitting TRBD1. CDR3 size: 16 residues. The V segment lost 0 bases and the J segment 2 bases; nucleotides outside the gene matches: 6. Germline CDR1 SGHRS, CDR2 YFSETQ. CDR3 residues: CASSLDGDRVAYEQYF. CDR3 sequence (DNA): TGCGCCAGCAGCTTGGACGGGGACAGGGTAGCCTACGAGCAGTACTTC.

The V call is TRBV5-1, the J call TRBJ1-4; 7 bases are shared with TRBD1. Germline V gene lookup returns CDR1 SGHRS and CDR2 YFSETQ. V shed 0 bases, J shed 8 bases, and the junction held 7 bases outside the gene matches. The CDR3 runs 15 residues. CDR3 sequence (DNA): TGCGCCAGCAGCTTGGGGGACAGTACCTACGAAAAACTGTTTTTT. Its translation: CASSLGDSTYEKLFF.

The chain links TRBV28 to TRBJ2-1, with 7 bases identical to TRBD2. J lost 5 bases, V lost 6 bases, and 13 bases had no gene match. The germline gives CDR1 MDHEN, CDR2 SYDVKM. The CDR3 is 16 residues long. CDR3 DNA sequence: TGTGCCAGCAGCCGACTAGCCCGGAGCACACACAATGAGCAGTTCTTC. It is translated as CASSRLARSTHNEQFF. Complete variable domain (other parts from reference TRBV28 and TRBJ2-1): DVKVTQSSRYLVKRTGEKVFLECVQDMDHENMFWYRQDPGLGLRLIYFSYDVKMKEKGDIPEGYSVSREKKERFSLILESASTNQTSMYLCASSRLARSTHNEQFFGPGTRLTVL.

The genes are TRBV5-1 and TRBJ2-5; tentatively, D is TRBD2 (7 bases). With 0 bases removed from V and 5 bases from J, the gap between germline ends came to 17 bases. Germline V gene sequence: CDR1 SGHRS, CDR2 YFSETQ. The CDR3 runs to 16 residues. The CDR3 DNA is TGCGCCAGCAGCTTGGGTGGCGGGGGCCCCCCGGAGACCCAGTACTTC. This sequence encodes CASSLGGGGPPETQYF. Full variable domain (rest looked up from reference TRBV5-1 and TRBJ2-5): KAGVTQTPRYLIKTRGQQVTLSCSPISGHRSVSWYQQTPGQGLQFLFEYFSETQRNKGNFPGRFSGRQFSNSRSEMNVSTLELGDSALYLCASSLGGGGPPETQYFGPGTRLLVL.

V gene TRBV11-3 combines with J gene TRBJ1-2, with 10 bases that match TRBD1. The V segment lost 0 bases and the J segment 8 bases; nucleotides outside the gene matches: 12. The CDR3 runs to 17 residues. Germline V CDR1 and CDR2: SGHNT, YENEEA. CDR3 in amino acids: CASSLEGQGSPYLGYTF. The CDR3 nucleotides are TGTGCCAGCAGCTTAGAGGGACAGGGGTCTCCATATTTAGGCTACACCTTC.

V and J are TRBV18 and TRBJ1-6, with D possibly TRBD1 on 6 matching bases. Looked up from germline, CDR1 is KGHSH and CDR2 is LQKENI. This CDR3 comprises 16 residues. Trimming left V 4 bases short and J 9 bases short, with 19 bases between. The DNA for the CDR3 is TGTGCCAGCTCACAGGACAGAGGGCGGTTGGGTTCACCCCTCCACTTT. Its protein is CASSQDRGRLGSPLHF.

The J gene is TRBJ2-1, the V gene TRBV11-2; TRBD2 matches at 12 bases. CDR3 length: 16 residues. The V gene's germline CDR1 is SGHAT and CDR2 FQNNGV. The V and J ends lost 4 bases and 7 bases, in that order; junction bases with no gene match: 8. Here the CDR3 reads CASSSRLAGVPNEQFF. In DNA form, the CDR3 reads TGTGCCAGCAGCTCGAGACTAGCGGGGGTTCCTAATGAGCAGTTCTTC.

This chain's CDR3 is CASSPRTGVDQPQHF. The DNA of the CDR3 is TGTGCCAGCAGCCCTAGGACAGGGGTAGATCAGCCCCAGCATTTT. The rearrangement uses TRBV3-1 (or the pseudogene TRBV3-2) and TRBJ1-5; 9 bases agree with TRBD1. The CDR3 runs 15 residues. The J segment lost 5 bases and the V segment lost 4 bases, leaving 6 bases of the junction unmatched. CDR1 LGHDT and CDR2 YNNKEL come from the germline V gene (reference sequence).

CDR3 loop: CASSLLWDTQYF. Here the CDR3 DNA reads TGTGCCAGCAGTTTACTATGGGATACGCAGTATTTT. The gene calls are TRBV28 and TRBJ2-3; D is undetermined. Germline loops: CDR1 MDHEN, CDR2 SYDVKM. This CDR3 is built from 12 residues. Trimming removed 2 bases from V and 6 bases from J, with 6 bases in between.

J is TRBJ1-2 and V is TRBV27, with D maybe TRBD1 (6 bases). CDR3 size: 15 residues. Per the germline V gene, CDR1 is MNHEY and CDR2 is SMNVEV (reference sequence). Trimming cost V 2 bases and J 4 bases, with 14 bases left between them. The CDR3 nucleotides read TGTGCCAGCAGTTTAAGGGCAGGGGTGGGCTATGGCTACACCTTC. Amino acid sequence: CASSLRAGVGYGYTF.

The chain links TRBV6-5 to TRBJ1-2, with TRBD1 as a possible D gene (5 bases). CDR3 length: 13 residues. Germline V gene lookup returns CDR1 MNHEY and CDR2 SVGAGI. Between the trimmed V and J ends, which lost 6 bases and 2 bases, there was a span of 10 bases. The CDR3 loop is CASSPTENYGYTF. The CDR3 DNA is TGTGCCAGCAGCCCGACAGAGAACTATGGCTACACCTTC.

V is TRBV19 and J is TRBJ2-7, with D possibly TRBD1 on 6 matching bases. Trimming stripped 5 bases from V and 3 bases from J, with 14 bases between. The germline gives CDR1 LNHDA, CDR2 SQIVND (reference sequence). The CDR3 spans 14 residues. CDR3 nucleotides: TGTGCCAGTAGTCTTCTCGCAGGGGACTACGAGCAGTACTTC. Its protein is CASSLLAGDYEQYF.

The V call is TRBV5-1, the J call TRBJ1-1; a possible D gene is TRBD1 (6 bases). V dropped 2 bases and J dropped 5 bases, with 13 bases sitting between them. The CDR3 is 14 residues long. Germline V gives CDR1 SGHRS, CDR2 YFSETQ. The CDR3 loop is CASSFGGRGTEAFF. The CDR3 DNA reads TGCGCCAGCAGCTTCGGGGGGCGAGGGACTGAAGCTTTCTTT.

The chain is built from TRBV7-8 and TRBJ1-2, with a tentative D call TRBD1 (5 bases). The CDR3 is 14 amino acids. V lost 5 bases and J 7 bases, leaving 17 bases between the germline ends. Germline V gene sequence: CDR1 SGHVS, CDR2 FQNEAQ. This CDR3 reads CASSPISRQSGYTF. The CDR3 nucleotides read TGTGCCAGCAGCCCAATATCGAGACAGTCTGGCTACACCTTC.

The chain links TRBV6-5 to TRBJ1-5; 9 bases match TRBD1. The CDR3 is made up of 13 amino acids. Germline CDR1 and CDR2: MNHEY and SVGAGI. The ends lost 7 bases at V and 4 bases at J; junction bases unmatched: 2. The CDR3 protein is CASKGQGNQPQHF. The CDR3 coding sequence is TGTGCCAGCAAAGGACAGGGGAATCAGCCCCAGCATTTT.

The chain couples TRBV4-1 to TRBJ1-6; the D gene is possibly TRBD1 (5 bases). The CDR3 spans 19 residues. The V gene's germline CDR1 is MGHRA and CDR2 YSYEKL. Trimming left V 0 bases short and J 0 bases short, with 15 bases between. The CDR3 is CASSQDLQGLGSYNSPLHF. The DNA for the CDR3 is TGCGCCAGCAGCCAAGATCTTCAGGGCCTCGGCTCCTATAATTCACCCCTCCACTTT.

The genes are TRBV27 and TRBJ2-3; tentatively, D is TRBD2 (6 bases). V was shortened by 2 bases and J by 8 bases, with 17 bases between the two germline ends. In germline, CDR1 is MNHEY, CDR2 SMNVEV (reference sequence). CDR3 length: 15 amino acids. In DNA, the CDR3 is TGTGCCAGCAGTTTAGGCGGCGGGGCCGTGGGTACGCAGTATTTT. Residues: CASSLGGGAVGTQYF.

V gene TRBV27 combines with J gene TRBJ2-3; no definite D call. This CDR3 has 13 residues. V lost 6 bases and J 4 bases, leaving 11 bases between the germline ends. Germline-derived CDR1 and CDR2 are MNHEY and SMNVEV (reference sequence). The CDR3 coding sequence is TGTGCCAGCAGCCTAGAAGAAGCAGATACGCAGTATTTT. As protein: CASSLEEADTQYF.

The chain couples TRBV14 to TRBJ2-2, with a possible D match to TRBD1 (6 bases). CDR1 is SGHDN and CDR2 is FVKESK in the germline V gene. Trimming removed 0 bases from V and 3 bases from J, with 8 bases in between. The CDR3 is 15 residues long. The DNA for the CDR3 is TGTGCCAGCAGCCAAGAAACAGGGTACACCGGGGAGCTGTTTTTT. Encoded protein: CASSQETGYTGELFF. Combining the CDR3 with reference TRBV14 and TRBJ2-2 gives the whole variable domain EAGVTQFPSHSVIEKGQTVTLRCDPISGHDNLYWYRRVMGKEIKFLLHFVKESKQDESGMPNNRFLAERTGGTYSTLKVQPAELEDSGVYFCASSQETGYTGELFFGEGSRLTVL.

CDR3 amino acids: CASSHRTEVDRPLHF. DNA of the CDR3: TGTGCCAGCAGCCACCGGACAGAAGTCGACCGACCCCTCCACTTT. The V and J genes are TRBV3-1 (or the pseudogene TRBV3-2) and TRBJ1-6, with D maybe TRBD1 (6 bases). This CDR3 has 15 residues. Trimming took off 3 bases at V and 12 bases at J, with 18 bases between the two ends. CDR1 and CDR2 from the germline V gene are LGHDT and YNNKEL (reference sequence).

The chain links TRBV9 to TRBJ2-2; D possibly corresponds to TRBD2 (5 bases). Per germline, CDR1 SGDLS and CDR2 YYNGEE. V shed 0 bases and J shed 10 bases, with 7 bases lying between them. The CDR3 contains 12 residues. CDR3 DNA: TGTGCCAGCAGCGTAGGGAGGCAGGAGCTGTTTTTT. Amino acid sequence: CASSVGRQELFF.

The chain joins TRBV5-1 to TRBJ1-4, with 7 bases identical to TRBD1. CDR1 and CDR2 from the germline V gene are SGHRS and YFSETQ. The J segment lost 10 bases and the V segment lost 4 bases, leaving 7 bases of the junction unmatched. The CDR3 runs 13 residues. CDR3 protein: CASSVTGRGKLFF. The CDR3 DNA sequence: TGCGCCAGCAGCGTGACAGGGCGAGGAAAACTGTTTTTT. Full variable domain (rest looked up from reference TRBV5-1 and TRBJ1-4): KAGVTQTPRYLIKTRGQQVTLSCSPISGHRSVSWYQQTPGQGLQFLFEYFSETQRNKGNFPGRFSGRQFSNSRSEMNVSTLELGDSALYLCASSVTGRGKLFFGSGTQLSVL.

The V gene is TRBV18, the J gene TRBJ1-6, with D maybe TRBD1 (5 bases). Trimming removed 3 bases at V and 4 bases at J, with 10 bases between. The CDR3 runs 15 residues. The germline gives CDR1 KGHSH, CDR2 LQKENI. The CDR3 DNA reads TGTGCCAGCTCACCCCGACAGCCTTATAATTCACCCCTCCACTTT. It translates to CASSPRQPYNSPLHF.

For the CDR3, the DNA is TGTGCCAGCAGTGCCGACAGGGATGATCAGCCCCAGCATTTT. It codes for CASSADRDDQPQHF. This chain joins TRBV2 and TRBJ1-5, with 7 bases matching TRBD1. J gave up 5 bases and V 4 bases, and 5 bases lay outside the gene matches. Germline V gene lookup returns CDR1 SNHLY and CDR2 FYNNEI. This CDR3 has 14 amino acids.